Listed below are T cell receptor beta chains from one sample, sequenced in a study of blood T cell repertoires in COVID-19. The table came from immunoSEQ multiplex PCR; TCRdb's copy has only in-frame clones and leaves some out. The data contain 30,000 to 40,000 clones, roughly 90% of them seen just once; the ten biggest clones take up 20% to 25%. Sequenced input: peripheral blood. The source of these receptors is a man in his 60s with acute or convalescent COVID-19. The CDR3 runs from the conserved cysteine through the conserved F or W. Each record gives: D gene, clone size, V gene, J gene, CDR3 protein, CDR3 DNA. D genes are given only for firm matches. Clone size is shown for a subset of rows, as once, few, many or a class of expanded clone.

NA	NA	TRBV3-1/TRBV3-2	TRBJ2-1	CASSQLGGNHNEQFF	TGTGCCAGCAGCCAGTTAGGCGGGAACCACAATGAGCAGTTCTTC
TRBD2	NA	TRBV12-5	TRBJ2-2	CASGGTSGDGELFF	TGTGCTAGTGGCGGGACTAGCGGGGACGGGGAGCTGTTTTTT
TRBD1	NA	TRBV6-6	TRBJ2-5	CASSTGTGIQETQYF	TGTGCCAGCAGTACGGGGACAGGGATACAGGAGACCCAGTACTTC
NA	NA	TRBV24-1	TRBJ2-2	CATSEPQENTGELFF	TGTGCCACCAGTGAGCCACAGGAGAACACCGGGGAGCTGTTTTTT
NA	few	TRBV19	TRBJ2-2	CASSFRPTALAGELFF	TGTGCCAGTAGTTTTCGGCCGACAGCATTGGCGGGGGAGCTGTTTTTT
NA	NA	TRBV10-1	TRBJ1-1	CASSASRGDTEAFF	TGCGCCAGCAGTGCTTCCAGGGGAGACACTGAAGCTTTCTTT
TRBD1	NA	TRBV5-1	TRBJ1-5	CASRRDRGYNQPQHF	TGCGCCAGCCGCAGGGACAGGGGCTACAATCAGCCCCAGCATTTT
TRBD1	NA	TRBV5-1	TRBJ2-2	CATGQSPSGELFF	TGCGCCACGGGACAGTCGCCATCCGGGGAGCTGTTTTTT
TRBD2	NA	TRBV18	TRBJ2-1	CASSTSRNNEQFF	TGTGCCAGCTCGACTAGCAGGAACAATGAGCAGTTCTTC
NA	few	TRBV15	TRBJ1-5	CATSTRGTGHQPQHF	TGTGCCACCAGCACCAGGGGAACAGGGCATCAGCCCCAGCATTTT
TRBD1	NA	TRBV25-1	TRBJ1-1	CASRAPGQGLKRVF	TGTGCCAGCAGGGCTCCGGGACAGGGGTTGAAGAGGGTCTTT
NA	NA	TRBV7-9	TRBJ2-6	CASSLLISGANVLTF	TGTGCCAGCAGCTTATTAATCTCTGGGGCCAACGTCCTGACTTTC